The 9 T cell receptor beta chains below all came from one sample that was sequenced in a study of shared clonotypes between healthy human individuals. TCRdb's copy holds only in-frame clones and misses some; the assay was immunoSEQ multiplex PCR. The data show about 460,000 clones, around 77% seen once. The sample was PBMCs. These receptors were obtained from a middle-aged woman in good health. Some clones in this sample may be carry-over from other donors' samples.

The chain has TRBV29-1 and TRBJ1-2; the D is unclear. Trimming removed 7 bases from V and 4 bases from J, with 10 bases in between. Germline values: CDR1 SQVTM, CDR2 ANQGSEA. The length of the CDR3 is 11 residues. CDR3 amino acids: CSADTGYGYTF. The CDR3 DNA reads TGCAGCGCCGACACCGGCTATGGCTACACCTTC. Filled out from reference TRBV29-1 and TRBJ1-2, the complete variable domain reads SAVISQKPSRDICQRGTSLTIQCQVDSQVTMMFWYRQQPGQSLTLIATANQGSEATYESGFVIDKFPISRPNLTFSTLTVSNMSPEDSSIYLCSADTGYGYTFGSGTRLTVV.

The rearrangement links TRBV5-1 to TRBJ1-1, with TRBD1 identical over 7 bases. CDR1 SGHRS and CDR2 YFSETQ come from the germline V gene. This CDR3 is built from 13 residues. The V segment lost 4 bases and the J segment 11 bases; nucleotides outside the gene matches: 11. CDR3 sequence reads: CASSHPDRVGAFF. The DNA for the CDR3 is TGCGCCAGCAGCCACCCTGACAGGGTCGGGGCTTTCTTT.

As to this clone: A much larger clone sits a single nucleotide away, making a read error possible. V usage is TRBV11-2 and J usage is TRBJ2-2; no reliable D call. Per the germline V gene, CDR1 is SGHAT and CDR2 is FQNNGV. This CDR3 region has 12 residues. The CDR3 reads CASSLNIGELFF. Here the CDR3 DNA reads TGTGCCAGCAGCTTAAACATCGGGGAGCTGTTTTTT.

CDR3 nucleotides: TGTGCCAGCAGCTTTCGGACGTCAATGGCCGGGGAGCTGTTTTTT. Its protein product is CASSFRTSMAGELFF. V and J are TRBV7-9 and TRBJ2-2, with D unclear. The CDR3 is 15 amino acids. Germline lookup yields CDR1 SEHNR and CDR2 FQNEAQ (reference sequence). V lost 3 bases, J lost 6 bases, and 14 bases lay in between.

This clone appeared a single time. The chain links TRBV29-1 to TRBJ1-2; 9 bases agree with TRBD1. The CDR3 spans 13 residues. J gave up 2 bases and V 6 bases, and 4 bases lay outside the gene matches. Germline CDR1 SQVTM, CDR2 ANQGSEA. The CDR3 reads CSVGQGRNYGYTF. CDR3 DNA sequence: TGCAGCGTAGGACAGGGGCGGAACTATGGCTACACCTTC.

In its sample, this clone was seen once. The chain is built from TRBV30 and TRBJ1-5; TRBD1 matches 9 bases. From germline, CDR1 is GTSNPN and CDR2 SVGIG (reference sequence). The V and J ends lost 3 bases and 5 bases, in that order; junction bases with no gene match: 8. The CDR3 totals 15 residues. The CDR3 coding sequence is TGTGCCTGGAGCCTCCGGGACAGGGACCATCAGCCCCAGCATTTT. Its protein is CAWSLRDRDHQPQHF.

The sample holds a few counts of this clone. The rearrangement joins TRBV20-1 to TRBJ2-5; D is possibly TRBD2 (5 bases). This CDR3 has 10 amino acids. Germline V gives CDR1 DFQATT, CDR2 SNEGSKA (reference sequence). Trimming took 5 bases from V and 7 from J, leaving 8 bases between them. CDR3 region: CSAGRGTQYF. CDR3 nucleotides: TGCAGTGCTGGCCGGGGGACCCAGTACTTC.

This chain connects TRBV28 to TRBJ2-7; possibly TRBD2 for D (5 bases). The length of the CDR3 is 15 residues. Germline V CDR1 and CDR2: MDHEN, SYDVKM. Trimming stripped 3 bases from V and 0 bases from J, with 12 bases between. The CDR3: CASSFGGSSSYEQYF. The CDR3 DNA sequence: TGTGCCAGCAGTTTCGGCGGGTCGAGCTCCTACGAGCAGTACTTC.

This clone turned up a few times. The chain employs TRBV6-6 and TRBJ1-2; D remains unclear. Trimming shortened V by 7 bases and J by 6 bases, and 12 bases separated the two germline ends. The CDR3 is 12 residues long. Germline lookup yields CDR1 MNHNY and CDR2 SVGAGI (reference sequence). The CDR3 here is CASKDMEDGYTF. CDR3 DNA: TGTGCCAGCAAAGATATGGAGGATGGCTACACCTTC.